These T cell receptor beta chains were read from a single sample in a study of molecular identifiers for immune sequencing clone quantification. TCRdb used MiXCR to reprocess the PCR reads, holding one entry per CDR3 protein. The sample includes 460,000 or so distinct CDR3 sequences, about 25% of them seen just once. The sample was naive CD8+ T cells from blood, with Jurkat cell RNA spiked in. All receptors derive from a human donor in good health. Some libraries in this study had Jurkat cell RNA spiked in. The conserved cysteine and the conserved F or W are not part of the CDR3 here. The D gene is left open where the match is weak. Expanded clones get a size class; other rows say once, few or many, or leave the size out.

v_gene: TRBV19; d_gene: .; abundance: .; len: 10; j_gene: TRBJ2-7; CDR3aa: ASSIDNSEQY
v_gene: TRBV9; d_gene: TRBD2; abundance: .; len: 12; j_gene: TRBJ2-1; CDR3aa: ASEAGGSYNEQF
v_gene: TRBV7-8; d_gene: .; abundance: few; len: 12; j_gene: TRBJ2-3; CDR3aa: ASSPLGFQDTQY
v_gene: TRBV11-2; d_gene: .; abundance: few; len: 14; j_gene: TRBJ1-5; CDR3aa: ASSVGQTYSNQPQH
v_gene: TRBV20-1; d_gene: .; abundance: few; len: 12; j_gene: TRBJ1-1; CDR3aa: SAPDKLQNTEAF
v_gene: TRBV29-1; d_gene: TRBD2; abundance: .; len: 11; j_gene: TRBJ2-1; CDR3aa: SVSAGAANEQF
v_gene: TRBV4-2; d_gene: .; abundance: .; len: 15; j_gene: TRBJ2-5; CDR3aa: ASSPRDQESLSETQY
v_gene: TRBV5-1; d_gene: .; abundance: many; len: 16; j_gene: TRBJ1-5; CDR3aa: ASSLEVEKGSSNQPQH
v_gene: TRBV28; d_gene: TRBD2; abundance: many; len: 12; j_gene: TRBJ2-7; CDR3aa: ASSPAGAQVEQY
v_gene: TRBV20-1; d_gene: TRBD1; abundance: .; len: 16; j_gene: TRBJ1-1; CDR3aa: SARDLGTGGAGGTEAF
v_gene: TRBV19; d_gene: TRBD2; abundance: .; len: 17; j_gene: TRBJ2-4; CDR3aa: ASRGISTSGGLAKNIQY
v_gene: TRBV5-5; d_gene: .; abundance: .; len: 14; j_gene: TRBJ1-6; CDR3aa: ASSLGVTSYNSPLH
v_gene: TRBV6-2/TRBV6-3; d_gene: .; abundance: many; len: 14; j_gene: TRBJ2-3; CDR3aa: ASSSPLEGEPDTQY
v_gene: TRBV7-9; d_gene: TRBD1; abundance: few; len: 16; j_gene: TRBJ1-1; CDR3aa: ASSSINRDRVVDTEAF
v_gene: TRBV5-4; d_gene: .; abundance: many; len: 13; j_gene: TRBJ2-5; CDR3aa: ASSPVGIGAETQY
v_gene: TRBV9; d_gene: .; abundance: .; len: 12; j_gene: TRBJ2-2; CDR3aa: ASEGLVDTGELF
v_gene: TRBV7-9; d_gene: .; abundance: .; len: 14; j_gene: TRBJ1-1; CDR3aa: ASSSGLLMGNTEAF
v_gene: TRBV5-1; d_gene: TRBD1; abundance: few; len: 13; j_gene: TRBJ2-7; CDR3aa: ASSLEPGQGGEQY
v_gene: TRBV13; d_gene: .; abundance: many; len: 10; j_gene: TRBJ2-7; CDR3aa: ASSSLSGEQY
v_gene: TRBV7-9; d_gene: .; abundance: few; len: 13; j_gene: TRBJ2-7; CDR3aa: ASSQVGEFFYEQY
v_gene: TRBV12-3/TRBV12-4; d_gene: TRBD2; abundance: .; len: 16; j_gene: TRBJ2-2; CDR3aa: ASSFGLAGGQDTGELF
v_gene: TRBV7-9; d_gene: .; abundance: few; len: 12; j_gene: TRBJ2-7; CDR3aa: ASSFSGFGYEQY
v_gene: TRBV20-1; d_gene: .; abundance: .; len: 12; j_gene: TRBJ2-3; CDR3aa: SARGARYTDTQY
v_gene: TRBV20-1; d_gene: .; abundance: few; len: 13; j_gene: TRBJ2-7; CDR3aa: SARDTSPFAYEQY